This T cell receptor beta chain was sequenced during a study of blood T cells in healthy people across ages (dated by TCRdb to between 2014 and 2017). The study in broad terms: Template switching captured roughly one uniquely barcoded TCR beta cDNA molecule per two T cells in model experiments. Age-related changes in TCR beta repertoire diversity were measured in the study by deep sequencing normalized with unique cDNA molecular identifiers. Four age groups were formed from the donors: young (average approximately 15 years), middle-aged (approximately 39), aged (62) and long-lived (around 82). To avoid experimental bias, donors of different ages were randomly spread across the sequencing lanes. For two donors (one aged 18 to 30 and one aged 80 or older), the study analyzed two additional independent replicas of 1 million unique cDNA reads from the same blood draw. Study-level results and caveats: As age increased, observed TCR beta diversity per million T cells dropped in a roughly linear way, and a significant reduction was already evident by age about 40. Since profiling was done on bulk unsorted PBMCs, naive and antigen-experienced compartments could not be conclusively compared. Observed TCR beta diversity correlated strongly with the percentage of naive T cells measured by flow cytometry. The long-lived group showed more naive CD4+ T cells, fewer expanded clones and increased TCR diversity than the aged group, suggesting age selection. Estimates of total diversity based on one million sequenced T cells were considered lower bounds and underestimates. Donor CMV infection status was unknown, potentially confounding age-related changes in expanded clonotypes.

V loses 4 bases of germline sequence and J loses 4 bases, and the interval between the two ends is 15 bases. From the cysteine up to the phenylalanine, the CDR3 has a length of 14 residues. The read is trimmed to its CDR3 DNA, 42 bases read in frame from base 1. The germline V gene sets CDR1 to SGHRS and CDR2 to YFSETQ. Concerning this clonotype itself: No antigen is known for it. No much larger clonotype is one base removed from it; base qualities were not supplied.

The library was built by means of 5' RACE. Sequenced on an Illumina HiSeq 2500. The second PCR ran for roughly 7 to 11 cycles and used a J-beta primer mix along with a sample-barcoded 5' primer. Each TCR beta cDNA molecule received a unique molecular identifier from a template-switch 5' adaptor carrying 12 random nucleotides. At least 2.5 million CDR3-containing paired-end reads were obtained from each sample. First-strand cDNA was synthesized from all RNA with the Mint cDNA synthesis kit, primed by a TRBC-specific oligonucleotide. All cDNA was treated with uracil-DNA glycosylase and then went through a first 18-cycle PCR with the universal primers M1SS and BC2_uni_R. On the study's bioinformatics: Normalization of each sample was performed by random selection of 1 million high-quality reads, each carrying a distinct molecular identifier. Reads with shared molecular identifiers were discarded instead of being binned into consensus sequences. CDR3 identification, clonotype clustering and error correction used MiTCR with a Q25 quality threshold and the strictest error-elimination algorithm. Lower-bound total TCR beta diversity was estimated with a nonparametric unseen species model using Euler transformation. In-frame beta chains were kept once TCRdb had trimmed the public reads at Q25 with fastp and called clones with MiXCR. Records with the same CDR3 protein are collapsed into one entry carrying the most frequent genes and DNA. For this entry, the V and J calls and clone size follow TCRdb and not the study's own pipeline. The table for this sample lists about a million distinct CDR3 sequences; roughly 47% of them were counted only once. The ten top clones hold 20% to 25% of the sample.

The donors were around 39 Caucasian individuals from Russia, aged 6 to 90 years, who were systemically healthy. Around 10 milliliters of peripheral blood were collected from each donor into EDTA-treated Vacutainer tubes. Ficoll-Paque density-gradient centrifugation was used to isolate PBMCs, with at least 7 million obtained per sample. Total RNA was extracted from PBMCs with Trizol reagent, with at least 5 micrograms obtained per sample. The percentages of naive CD45RAhigh/CD27high T cells were determined by flow cytometry on a PBMC aliquot from every donor. Here the chain combines TRBV5-1 and TRBJ2-7, with TRBD2 perhaps the D gene, on 5 matching bases. What was sequenced was blood. This TCR came from a woman aged 60-75 years in good health. The nucleotide sequence reads as follows: TGCGCCAGCAGCACCGACGGAGGCCGTTACGAGCAGTACTTC. Its protein product is CASSTDGGRYEQYF.